The entry below describes one T cell receptor beta chain. Sequencing was performed with immunoSEQ multiplex PCR; in TCRdb, only in-frame clones are kept and a portion is missing. The top ten clones hold about 1.5% of a sample with 850,000 to 1,200,000 clones, about 77% of them seen once. The data belong to a study of shared clonotypes between healthy human individuals. The TCR comes from a man between 18 and 35 years old in good health. Sequenced: memory CD4+ T cells sorted from blood. The subset: CD45RA-negative fraction.

The CDR3 sequence: CASSFLLTDTQYF. DNA for the CDR3: TGTGCCAGCAGTTTTCTACTTACAGATACGCAGTATTTT. The chain employs TRBV27 and TRBJ2-3, with D unresolved. Germline lookup yields CDR1 MNHEY and CDR2 SMNVEV (reference sequence). The germline V and J ends were trimmed by 3 bases and 3 bases, with 7 bases remaining between them. This CDR3 has 13 residues.